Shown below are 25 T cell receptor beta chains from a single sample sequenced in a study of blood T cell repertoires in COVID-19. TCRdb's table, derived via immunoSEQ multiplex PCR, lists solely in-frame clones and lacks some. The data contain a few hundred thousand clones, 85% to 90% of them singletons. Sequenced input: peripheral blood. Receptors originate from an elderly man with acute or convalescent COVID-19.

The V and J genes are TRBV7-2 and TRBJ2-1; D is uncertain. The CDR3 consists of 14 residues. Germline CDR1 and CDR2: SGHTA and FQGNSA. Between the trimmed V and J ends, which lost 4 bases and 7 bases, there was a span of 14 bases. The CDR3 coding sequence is TGTGCCAGCAGCTACGCCTCGTCCGGGAATGAGCAGTTCTTC. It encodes CASSYASSGNEQFF.

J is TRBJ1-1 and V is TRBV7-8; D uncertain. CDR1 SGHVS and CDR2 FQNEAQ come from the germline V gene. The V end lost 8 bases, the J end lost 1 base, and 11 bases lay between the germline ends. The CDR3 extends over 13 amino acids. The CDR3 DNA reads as TGTGCCAGCCGCCGAGTGAGGAACACTGAAGCTTTCTTT. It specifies CASRRVRNTEAFF. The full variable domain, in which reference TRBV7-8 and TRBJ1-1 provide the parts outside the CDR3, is GAGVSQSPRYKVAKRGQDVALRCDPISGHVSLFWYQQALGQGPEFLTYFQNEAQLDKSGLPSDRFFAERPEGSVSTLKIQRTQQEDSAVYLCASRRVRNTEAFFGQGTRLTVV.

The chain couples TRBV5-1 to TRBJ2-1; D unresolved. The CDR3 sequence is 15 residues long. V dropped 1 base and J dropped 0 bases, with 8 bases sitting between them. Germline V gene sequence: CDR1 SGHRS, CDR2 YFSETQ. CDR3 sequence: CASSLLQNSYNEQFF. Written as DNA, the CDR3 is TGCGCCAGCAGCTTGTTGCAGAACTCCTACAATGAGCAGTTCTTC. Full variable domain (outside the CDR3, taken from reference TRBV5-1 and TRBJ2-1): KAGVTQTPRYLIKTRGQQVTLSCSPISGHRSVSWYQQTPGQGLQFLFEYFSETQRNKGNFPGRFSGRQFSNSRSEMNVSTLELGDSALYLCASSLLQNSYNEQFFGPGTRLTVL.

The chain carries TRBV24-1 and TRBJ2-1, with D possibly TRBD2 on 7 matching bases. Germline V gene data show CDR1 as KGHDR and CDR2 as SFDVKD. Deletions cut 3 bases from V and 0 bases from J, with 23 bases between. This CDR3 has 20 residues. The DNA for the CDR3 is TGTGCCACCAGTGATGTACCGGGACAACGGACTAGATCCTCCTACAATGAGCAGTTCTTC. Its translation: CATSDVPGQRTRSSYNEQFF.

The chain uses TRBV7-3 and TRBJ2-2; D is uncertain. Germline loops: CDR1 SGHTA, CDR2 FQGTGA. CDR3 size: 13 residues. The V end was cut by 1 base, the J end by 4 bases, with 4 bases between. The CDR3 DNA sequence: TGTGCCAGCAGCTTAAGTCTCACCGGGGAGCTGTTTTTT. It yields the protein CASSLSLTGELFF.

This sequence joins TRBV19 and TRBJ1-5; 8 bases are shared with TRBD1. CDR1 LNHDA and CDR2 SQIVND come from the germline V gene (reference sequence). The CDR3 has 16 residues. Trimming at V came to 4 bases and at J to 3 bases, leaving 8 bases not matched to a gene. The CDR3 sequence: CASSKEGRGLNQPQHF. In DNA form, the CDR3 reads TGTGCCAGTAGTAAAGAGGGCAGGGGGCTCAATCAGCCCCAGCATTTT. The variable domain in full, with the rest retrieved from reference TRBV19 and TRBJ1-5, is DGGITQSPKYLFRKEGQNVTLSCEQNLNHDAMYWYRQDPGQGLRLIYYSQIVNDFQKGDIAEGYSVSREKKESFPLTVTSAQKNPTAFYLCASSKEGRGLNQPQHFGDGTRLSIL.

The CDR3 loop is CASSPINSGGANTGELFF. The CDR3 DNA is TGTGCCAGCAGCCCCATAAACAGCGGGGGCGCTAACACCGGGGAGCTGTTTTTT. J is TRBJ2-2 and V is TRBV7-2; 8 bases agree with TRBD2. The CDR3 length is 18 residues. The germline CDR1 and CDR2 sequences are SGHTA and FQGNSA. V trimming: 5 bases; J trimming: 2 bases; junction bases outside the gene matches: 13.

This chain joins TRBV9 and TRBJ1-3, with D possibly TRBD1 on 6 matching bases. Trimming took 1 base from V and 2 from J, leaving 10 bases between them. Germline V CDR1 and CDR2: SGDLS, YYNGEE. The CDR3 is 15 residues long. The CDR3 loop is CASSVSWDTGNTIYF. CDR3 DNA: TGTGCCAGCAGCGTAAGCTGGGACACTGGAAACACCATATATTTT.

In DNA, the CDR3 is TGCGCCAGCAGCTTTGGCATTAGCACAGATACGCAGTATTTT. Translating gives CASSFGISTDTQYF. V gene TRBV5-1 combines with J gene TRBJ2-3, with D uncertain. In germline, CDR1 is SGHRS, CDR2 YFSETQ. The V gene lost 2 bases and the J gene lost 0 bases, with 7 bases spanning the gap. CDR3 length: 14 amino acids.

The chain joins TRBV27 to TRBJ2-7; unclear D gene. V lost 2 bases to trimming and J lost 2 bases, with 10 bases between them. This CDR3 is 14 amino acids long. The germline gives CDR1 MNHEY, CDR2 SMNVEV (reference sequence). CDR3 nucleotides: TGTGCCAGCAGTTTAATGGGCCCTCCCTACGAGCAGTACTTC. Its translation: CASSLMGPPYEQYF.

CDR3 amino acids: CASSPQGARTDTQYF. The CDR3 region has the DNA TGTGCCAGCTCACCCCAGGGGGCCCGTACAGATACGCAGTATTTT. The chain uses TRBV18 and TRBJ2-3, with TRBD1 identical over 8 bases. Germline CDR1 is KGHSH and CDR2 is LQKENI. CDR3 size: 15 residues. V trimming: 3 bases; J trimming: 3 bases; junction bases outside the gene matches: 5.

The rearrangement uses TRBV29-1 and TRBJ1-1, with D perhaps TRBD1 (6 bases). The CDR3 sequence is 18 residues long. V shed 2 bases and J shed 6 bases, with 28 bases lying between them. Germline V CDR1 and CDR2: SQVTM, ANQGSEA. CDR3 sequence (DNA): TGCAGCGTTGAAATGAGATATGAAAGGATACAGGGAGGGGCTGAAGCTTTCTTT. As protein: CSVEMRYERIQGGAEAFF.

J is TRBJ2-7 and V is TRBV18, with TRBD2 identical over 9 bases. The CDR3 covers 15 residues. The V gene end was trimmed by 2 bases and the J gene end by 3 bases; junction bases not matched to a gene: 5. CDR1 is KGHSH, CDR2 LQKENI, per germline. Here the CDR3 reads CASSPKLAGDYEQYF. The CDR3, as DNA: TGTGCCAGCTCACCAAAACTAGCGGGCGACTACGAGCAGTACTTC. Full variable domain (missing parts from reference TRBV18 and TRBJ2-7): NAGVMQNPRHLVRRRGQEARLRCSPMKGHSHVYWYRQLPEEGLKFMVYLQKENIIDESGMPKERFSAEFPKEGPSILRIQQVVRGDSAAYFCASSPKLAGDYEQYFGPGTRLTVT.

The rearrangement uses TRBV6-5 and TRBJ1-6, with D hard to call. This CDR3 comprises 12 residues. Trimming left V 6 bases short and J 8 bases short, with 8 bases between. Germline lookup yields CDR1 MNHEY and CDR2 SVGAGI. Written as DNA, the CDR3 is TGTGCCAGCAGGGACTGGGATTCACCCCTCCACTTT. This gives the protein CASRDWDSPLHF.

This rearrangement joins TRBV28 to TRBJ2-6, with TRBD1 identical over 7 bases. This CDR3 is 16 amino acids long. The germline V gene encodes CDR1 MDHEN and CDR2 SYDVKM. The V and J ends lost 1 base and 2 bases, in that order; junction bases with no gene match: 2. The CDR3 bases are TGTGCCAGCAGTTTATACAGGGGTACTGGGGCCAACGTCCTGACTTTC. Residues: CASSLYRGTGANVLTF.

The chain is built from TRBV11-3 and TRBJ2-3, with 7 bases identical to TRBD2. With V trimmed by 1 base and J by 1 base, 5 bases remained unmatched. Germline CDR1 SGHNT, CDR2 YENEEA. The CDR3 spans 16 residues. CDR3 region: CASSLGEGRGTDTQYF. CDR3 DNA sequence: TGTGCCAGCAGCTTAGGGGAGGGCCGGGGCACAGATACGCAGTATTTT.

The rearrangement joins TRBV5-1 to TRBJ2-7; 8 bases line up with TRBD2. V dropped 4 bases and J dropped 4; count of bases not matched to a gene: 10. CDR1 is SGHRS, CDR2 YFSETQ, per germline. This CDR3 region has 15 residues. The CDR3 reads CASSTNAGGFYEQYF. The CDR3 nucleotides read TGCGCCAGCAGCACCAACGCGGGGGGATTTTACGAGCAGTACTTC. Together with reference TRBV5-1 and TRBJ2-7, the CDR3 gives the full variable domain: KAGVTQTPRYLIKTRGQQVTLSCSPISGHRSVSWYQQTPGQGLQFLFEYFSETQRNKGNFPGRFSGRQFSNSRSEMNVSTLELGDSALYLCASSTNAGGFYEQYFGPGTRLTVT.

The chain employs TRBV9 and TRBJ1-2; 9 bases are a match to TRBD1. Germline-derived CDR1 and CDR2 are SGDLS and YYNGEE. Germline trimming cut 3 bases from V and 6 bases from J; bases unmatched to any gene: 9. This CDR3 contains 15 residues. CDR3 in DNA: TGTGCCAGCAGCGCCACAGGGGGCGGGATGGATGGCTACACCTTC. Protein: CASSATGGGMDGYTF.

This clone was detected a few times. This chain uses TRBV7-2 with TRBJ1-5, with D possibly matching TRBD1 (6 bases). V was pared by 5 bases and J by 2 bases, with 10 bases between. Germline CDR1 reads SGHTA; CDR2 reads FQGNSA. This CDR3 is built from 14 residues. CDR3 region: CASSRGQRNQPQHF. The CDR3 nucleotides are TGTGCCAGCAGCCGGGGACAACGCAATCAGCCCCAGCATTTT.

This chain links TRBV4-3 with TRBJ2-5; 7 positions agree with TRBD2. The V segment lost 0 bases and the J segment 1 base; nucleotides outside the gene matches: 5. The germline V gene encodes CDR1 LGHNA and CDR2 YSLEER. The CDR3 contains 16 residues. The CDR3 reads CASSQETGLPQETQYF. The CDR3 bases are TGCGCCAGCAGCCAAGAAACGGGACTACCCCAAGAGACCCAGTACTTC.

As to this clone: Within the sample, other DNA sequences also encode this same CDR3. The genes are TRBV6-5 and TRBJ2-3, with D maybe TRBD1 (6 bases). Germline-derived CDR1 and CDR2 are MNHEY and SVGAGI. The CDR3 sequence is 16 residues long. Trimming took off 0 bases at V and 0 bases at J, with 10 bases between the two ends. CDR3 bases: TGTGCCAGCAGTTACTCAGGGGGAACTAGCACAGATACGCAGTATTTT. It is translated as CASSYSGGTSTDTQYF.

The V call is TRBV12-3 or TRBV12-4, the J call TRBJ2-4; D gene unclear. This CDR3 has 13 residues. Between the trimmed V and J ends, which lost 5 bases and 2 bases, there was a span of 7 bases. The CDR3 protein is CASSQLPKNIQYF. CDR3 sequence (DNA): TGTGCCAGCAGTCAACTACCCAAAAACATTCAGTACTTC.

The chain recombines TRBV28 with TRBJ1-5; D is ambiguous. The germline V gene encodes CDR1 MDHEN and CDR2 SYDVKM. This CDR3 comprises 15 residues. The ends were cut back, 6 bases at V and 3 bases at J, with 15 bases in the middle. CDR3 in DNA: TGTGCCAGCAGGGTTCGACGGGTCAACAATCAGCCCCAGCATTTT. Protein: CASRVRRVNNQPQHF.

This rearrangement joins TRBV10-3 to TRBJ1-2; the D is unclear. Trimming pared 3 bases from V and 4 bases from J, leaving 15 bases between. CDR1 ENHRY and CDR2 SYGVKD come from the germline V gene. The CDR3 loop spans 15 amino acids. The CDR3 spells CAISDSRGESYGYTF. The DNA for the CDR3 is TGTGCCATCAGTGATAGTCGGGGAGAGAGCTATGGCTACACCTTC.

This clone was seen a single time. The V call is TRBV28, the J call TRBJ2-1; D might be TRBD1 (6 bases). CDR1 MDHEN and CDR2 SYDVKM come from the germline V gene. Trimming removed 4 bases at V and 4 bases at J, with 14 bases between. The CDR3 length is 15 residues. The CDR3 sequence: CASSWGQKLYNEQFF. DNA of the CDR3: TGTGCCAGCAGTTGGGGACAAAAGTTATACAATGAGCAGTTCTTC. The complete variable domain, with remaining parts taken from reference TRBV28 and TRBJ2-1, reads DVKVTQSSRYLVKRTGEKVFLECVQDMDHENMFWYRQDPGLGLRLIYFSYDVKMKEKGDIPEGYSVSREKKERFSLILESASTNQTSMYLCASSWGQKLYNEQFFGPGTRLTVL.